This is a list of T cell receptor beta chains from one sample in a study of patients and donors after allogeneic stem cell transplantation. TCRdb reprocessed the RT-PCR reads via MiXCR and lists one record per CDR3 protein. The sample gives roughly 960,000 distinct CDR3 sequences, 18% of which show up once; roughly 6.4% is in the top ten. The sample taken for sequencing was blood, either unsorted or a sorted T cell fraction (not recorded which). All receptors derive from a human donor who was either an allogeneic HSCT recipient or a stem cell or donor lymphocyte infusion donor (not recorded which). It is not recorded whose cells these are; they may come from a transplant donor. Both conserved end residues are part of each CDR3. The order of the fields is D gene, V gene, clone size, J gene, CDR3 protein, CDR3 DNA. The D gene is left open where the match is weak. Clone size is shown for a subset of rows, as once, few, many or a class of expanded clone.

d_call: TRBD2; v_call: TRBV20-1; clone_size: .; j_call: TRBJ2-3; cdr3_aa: CSARDRSGRVYTQYF; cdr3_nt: TGCAGTGCTAGAGATAGGAGCGGGAGAGTCTATACGCAGTATTTT
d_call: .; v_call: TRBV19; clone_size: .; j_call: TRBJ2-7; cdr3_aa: CASSIRGPPLEQYF; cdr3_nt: TGTGCCAGTAGTATTAGAGGACCACCACTCGAGCAGTACTTC
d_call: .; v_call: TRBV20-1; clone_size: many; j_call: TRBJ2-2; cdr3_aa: CSARENTGELFF; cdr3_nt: TGCAGTGCTAGGGAGAACACCGGGGAGCTGTTTTTT
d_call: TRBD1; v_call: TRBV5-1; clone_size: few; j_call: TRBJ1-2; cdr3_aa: CASSTKPGQTYGYTF; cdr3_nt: TGCGCCAGCAGCACAAAACCGGGACAGACCTATGGCTACACCTTC
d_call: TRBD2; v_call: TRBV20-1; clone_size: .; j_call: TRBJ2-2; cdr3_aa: CSARTGLAGNTGELFF; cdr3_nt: TGCAGTGCTAGAACCGGACTAGCGGGAAACACCGGGGAGCTGTTTTTT
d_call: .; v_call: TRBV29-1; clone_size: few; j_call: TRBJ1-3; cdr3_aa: CSVAISGNTIYF; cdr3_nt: TGCAGCGTCGCTATCTCTGGAAACACCATATATTTT
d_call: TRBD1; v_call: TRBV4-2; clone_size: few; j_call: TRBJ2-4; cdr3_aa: CASSRIPGTGKRAKNIQYF; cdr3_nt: TGTGCCAGCAGCCGGATACCCGGGACAGGGAAGAGAGCCAAAAACATTCAGTACTTC
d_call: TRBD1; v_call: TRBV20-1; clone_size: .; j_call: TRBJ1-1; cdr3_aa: CSANRDSRLNTEAFF; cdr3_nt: TGCAGTGCTAACCGGGACAGTCGGTTAAACACTGAAGCTTTCTTT
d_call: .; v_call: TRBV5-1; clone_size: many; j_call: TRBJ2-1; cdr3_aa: CASRLTGKGLYNEQFF; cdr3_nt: TGCGCCAGCAGACTTACAGGGAAGGGTCTCTACAATGAGCAGTTCTTC
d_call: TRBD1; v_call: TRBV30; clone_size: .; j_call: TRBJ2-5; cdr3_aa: CAWSKTRDSKETQYF; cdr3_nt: TGTGCCTGGAGTAAAACTCGGGACAGCAAAGAGACCCAGTACTTC
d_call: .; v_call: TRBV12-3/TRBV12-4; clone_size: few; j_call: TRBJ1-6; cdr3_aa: CASRRQVYSPLHF; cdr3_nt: TGTGCCAGCAGAAGACAGGTCTACTCACCCCTCCACTTT